The following is a T cell receptor (beta chain) sequence with its context. The CDR3 is 11 residues long. CDR1 is MNHNY and CDR2 is SVGAGI in the germline V gene (reference sequence). Trimming removed 7 bases at V and 8 bases at J, with 11 bases between. Some clones are missing from TCRdb's copy, which holds only in-frame ones; the method was immunoSEQ multiplex PCR. The sample yields 90,000 to 100,000 clones, around 93% seen once. The sample originates from a study of T cell changes during pregnancy in multiple sclerosis. The specimen comprised peripheral blood, sampled in the first trimester of pregnancy. The chain couples TRBV6-6 to TRBJ1-2, with D maybe TRBD1 (5 bases). The receptor's source is a female donor with multiple sclerosis, enrolled in a pregnancy study. The DNA for the CDR3 is TGTGCCAGCAAGCAGGGAGGCGGCTACACCTTC. Its translation: CASKQGGGYTF.